These T cell receptor beta chains were read from a single sample in a study of T cell responses to AZD1222 COVID-19 vaccine. This table comes from immunoSEQ multiplex PCR, and its TCRdb copy is limited to in-frame clones, with some not included. The sample has 100,000 or so clones, 88% seen once. The sample was peripheral blood, taken on day 0 of AZD1222 vaccination. These TCRs come from an adult in good health. The CDR3 runs from the conserved cysteine through the conserved F or W. Fields, in order: V gene, D gene, clone size, J gene, CDR3 protein, CDR3 DNA. A D gene is named only where the DNA matches it firmly. Size tells how often a clone was seen (once, few, many) or the class of an expanded clone, and some rows leave it out.

TRBV9	TRBD1	-	TRBJ1-1	CASTLLTGVSTEAFF	TGTGCCAGCACCCTGTTGACAGGGGTCTCCACTGAAGCTTTCTTT
TRBV6-1	TRBD1	-	TRBJ1-3	CASSEETGNAGNTIYF	TGTGCCAGCAGTGAGGAGACAGGGAACGCTGGAAACACCATATATTTT
TRBV2	-	-	TRBJ1-2	CASSEAEFDGYTF	TGTGCCAGCAGTGAAGCTGAGTTTGATGGCTACACCTTC
TRBV21-1	-	-	TRBJ1-5	CASRVPDRGPWPQHF	TGTGCCAGCAGGGTCCCGGACAGGGGCCCGTGGCCCCAGCATTTT
TRBV28	TRBD2	-	TRBJ2-1	CASRPGTRRFNEQFF	TGTGCCAGCAGACCCGGGACTAGGAGGTTCAATGAGCAGTTCTTC
TRBV30	-	-	TRBJ2-1	CAWSGSPSYNEQFF	TGTGCCTGGAGTGGGAGCCCCTCCTACAATGAGCAGTTCTTC
TRBV9	TRBD1	-	TRBJ1-1	CASSVGGTGAMNTEAFF	TGTGCCAGCAGCGTAGGGGGGACAGGGGCGATGAACACTGAAGCTTTCTTT
TRBV15	TRBD1	-	TRBJ1-5	CATSSRGQLNQPQHF	TGTGCCACCAGCAGCAGGGGACAGCTCAATCAGCCCCAGCATTTT
TRBV7-2	TRBD1	-	TRBJ1-4	CASEQGAGEKLFF	TGTGCCAGTGAACAGGGGGCAGGGGAAAAACTGTTTTTT
TRBV4-3	-	-	TRBJ1-1	CASSQQENRLTEAFF	TGCGCCAGCAGCCAACAGGAGAATCGCCTGACTGAAGCTTTCTTT
TRBV24-1	-	-	TRBJ2-1	CATSDFRSNSIHNEQFF	TGTGCCACCAGTGATTTTCGCTCGAACTCCATACACAATGAGCAGTTCTTC
TRBV9	TRBD2	-	TRBJ2-5	CASSVTPGGQETQYF	TGTGCCAGCAGCGTAACCCCGGGGGGTCAAGAGACCCAGTACTTC
TRBV11-2	TRBD1	-	TRBJ1-4	CASSSPGQGVEKLFF	TGTGCCAGCAGCTCTCCGGGACAGGGAGTTGAAAAACTGTTTTTT
TRBV19	TRBD1	-	TRBJ1-5	CASSIEGTGGNQPQHF	TGTGCCAGTAGTATAGAGGGGACAGGGGGCAATCAGCCCCAGCATTTT
TRBV2	-	few	TRBJ1-1	CASSEIYRGLTEAFF	TGTGCCAGCAGTGAAATTTATCGGGGTTTGACTGAAGCTTTCTTT
TRBV9	TRBD2	-	TRBJ2-7	CASSPGTSGSGSYEQYF	TGTGCCAGCAGCCCCGGGACTAGCGGGAGCGGTTCCTACGAGCAGTACTTC
TRBV5-1	-	-	TRBJ2-3	CASNPHPGPDTQYF	TGCGCCAGCAACCCTCACCCGGGGCCAGATACGCAGTATTTT
TRBV7-8	TRBD1	-	TRBJ1-6	CASSLSGTGNSPLHF	TGTGCCAGCAGCTTGTCCGGGACAGGCAATTCACCCCTCCACTTT
TRBV7-3	TRBD1	-	TRBJ1-2	CASSNWTGINYGYTF	TGTGCCAGCAGCAACTGGACAGGGATTAACTATGGCTACACCTTC
TRBV6-4	-	-	TRBJ2-1	CASSNSSYNEQFF	TGTGCCAGCAGTAACAGTTCCTACAATGAGCAGTTCTTC
TRBV7-8	-	-	TRBJ2-5	CASSPQETQYF	TGTGCCAGCAGCCCCCAAGAGACCCAGTACTTC
TRBV7-2	-	-	TRBJ1-1	CASSLGGQSFSEAFF	TGTGCCAGCAGCCTAGGGGGGCAGAGCTTTTCTGAAGCTTTCTTT
TRBV7-3	-	-	TRBJ2-1	CASSLTGENEQFF	TGTGCCAGCAGCTTAACGGGTGAGAATGAGCAGTTCTTC
TRBV2	-	-	TRBJ1-2	CASLDATWGYTF	TGTGCCAGCCTTGACGCGACTTGGGGCTACACCTTC
TRBV19	-	-	TRBJ2-7	CASSIIKWEQYF	TGTGCCAGTAGTATAATTAAGTGGGAGCAGTACTTC
TRBV28	-	-	TRBJ1-1	CASSQAGLGVNTEAFF	TGTGCCAGCAGTCAAGCAGGGCTGGGGGTGAACACTGAAGCTTTCTTT
TRBV4-3	-	-	TRBJ2-3	CASSRVLGSDDTQYF	TGCGCCAGCAGCCGCGTACTAGGTTCAGATGATACGCAGTATTTT
TRBV5-8	-	once	TRBJ2-1	CASSLAGSSYNEQFF	TGTGCCAGCAGCTTGGCCGGGAGCTCCTACAATGAGCAGTTCTTC
TRBV18	TRBD1	-	TRBJ2-7	CASSPDRDYEQYF	TGTGCCAGCTCCCCGGACAGGGACTACGAGCAGTACTTC
TRBV19	TRBD1	-	TRBJ1-1	CASQTGGNTEAFF	TGTGCCAGCCAGACAGGGGGGAACACTGAAGCTTTCTTT
TRBV18	TRBD2	-	TRBJ2-5	CASSPPPSGQETQYF	TGTGCCAGCTCACCACCGCCTAGCGGACAAGAGACCCAGTACTTC
TRBV27	-	once	TRBJ2-5	CASSLSRGIETQYF	TGTGCCAGCAGTTTATCTCGGGGGATTGAGACCCAGTACTTC
TRBV28	TRBD1	-	TRBJ1-1	CASSLWGLTGANTEAFF	TGTGCCAGCAGTTTATGGGGGCTGACAGGGGCGAACACTGAAGCTTTCTTT
TRBV11-2	-	-	TRBJ1-2	CASSLDRIYGYTF	TGTGCCAGCAGCTTAGACAGAATCTATGGCTACACCTTC
TRBV2	TRBD1	few	TRBJ1-5	CASSGQGGNQPQHF	TGTGCCAGCAGTGGACAGGGTGGGAATCAGCCCCAGCATTTT
TRBV11-2	TRBD1	-	TRBJ1-2	CASSLGRQGADRDSF	TGTGCCAGCAGCTTAGGACGACAGGGGGCAGATCGGGATTCCTTC
TRBV28	-	-	TRBJ1-1	CASTEVGPGPTGISTEAFF	TGTGCCAGCACCGAAGTAGGACCGGGACCCACAGGGATAAGCACTGAAGCTTTCTTT
TRBV6-1	-	-	TRBJ1-2	CASSEWRGDGYTF	TGTGCCAGCAGTGAATGGAGGGGCGATGGCTACACCTTC
TRBV19	-	-	TRBJ2-7	CASSIFVGYEQYF	TGTGCCAGTAGTATTTTTGTGGGCTACGAGCAGTACTTC
TRBV13	-	-	TRBJ2-7	CASSSRWGPREQYF	TGTGCCAGCAGCTCTCGTTGGGGGCCGCGCGAGCAGTACTTC
TRBV6-2/TRBV6-3	TRBD2	-	TRBJ2-7	CASSPPSGARGEQYF	TGTGCCAGCAGCCCGCCCAGCGGGGCGCGGGGGGAGCAGTACTTC
TRBV28	-	-	TRBJ1-4	CASSFPQGNEKLFF	TGTGCCAGCAGTTTTCCCCAGGGGAATGAAAAACTGTTTTTT
TRBV4-2	-	few	TRBJ1-5	CASSPDGNSNQPQHF	TGTGCCAGCAGCCCGGACGGGAATAGCAATCAGCCCCAGCATTTT
TRBV10-1	-	-	TRBJ1-1	CASSGTRRHNLVGVNTEAFF	TGCGCCAGCAGTGGGACCCGCCGCCACAACCTCGTTGGGGTGAACACTGAAGCTTTCTTT
TRBV6-5	-	-	TRBJ1-5	CASSTGPPAKQPQHF	TGTGCCAGCAGCACGGGCCCTCCTGCGAAACAGCCCCAGCATTTT
TRBV6-5	-	once	TRBJ1-1	CASKFSEDTEAFF	TGTGCCAGCAAATTCTCCGAAGACACTGAAGCTTTCTTT
TRBV6-4	-	-	TRBJ2-3	CASSDGYTQYF	TGTGCCAGCAGTGACGGATATACGCAGTATTTT
TRBV9	-	-	TRBJ1-1	CASSVGGSYTPEAFF	TGTGCCAGCAGCGTCGGGGGCAGTTATACTCCCGAAGCTTTCTTT
TRBV4-3	-	-	TRBJ2-2	CASSPLAGELFF	TGCGCCAGCAGCCCTCTTGCCGGGGAGCTGTTTTTT
TRBV28	TRBD1	-	TRBJ1-1	CASSSGGMNTEAFF	TGTGCCAGCAGTTCAGGGGGAATGAACACTGAAGCTTTCTTT
TRBV20-1	-	-	TRBJ1-1	CSGGASTEAFF	TGCAGTGGGGGGGCGAGCACTGAAGCTTTCTTT
TRBV21-1	-	once	TRBJ1-5	CASSPRGRAQPQHF	TGTGCCAGCAGCCCTAGGGGGAGGGCTCAGCCCCAGCATTTT
TRBV28	-	-	TRBJ1-3	CASSNGGPSGNTIYF	TGTGCCAGCAGTAACGGGGGACCCTCTGGAAACACCATATATTTT
TRBV12-3/TRBV12-4	-	-	TRBJ2-2	CASRQNGELFF	TGTGCCAGCCGGCAGAACGGGGAGCTGTTTTTT
TRBV5-1	-	once	TRBJ1-1	CASSLAGNTEAFF	TGCGCCAGCAGCTTGGCAGGGAACACTGAAGCTTTCTTT
TRBV5-1	-	-	TRBJ2-1	CASSFGQGGRYREQFF	TGCGCCAGCAGCTTCGGACAGGGAGGGAGGTATCGGGAGCAGTTCTTC